A selection of T cell receptor beta chains follows, all from one sample in a study of CD8 T cells in ankylosing spondylitis. TCRdb used MiXCR to reprocess the 5' RACE reads, holding one entry per CDR3 protein. The sample shows 700,000 to 850,000 distinct CDR3 sequences, 12% of them seen only once. The sample consisted of blood, either unsorted or a sorted T cell fraction (not recorded which). The receptors were gathered from a male donor with ankylosing spondylitis. The CDR3 runs from the conserved cysteine through the conserved F or W. A D gene is named only where the DNA matches it firmly. Size is omitted from some rows. Given values are once, few, many or a class for expanded clones.

>TRBJ2-1|TRBV30|few|NA
CAWSALDYNEQFF
TGTGCCTGGAGTGCGCTGGACTACAATGAGCAGTTCTTC
>TRBJ2-7|TRBV6-2/TRBV6-3|few|NA
CASSYSRGRIYEQYF
TGTGCCAGCAGTTACTCGAGGGGCCGAATCTACGAGCAGTACTTC
>TRBJ2-1|TRBV20-1|few|NA
CSARDLLAGGKNNEQFF
TGCAGTGCTAGAGACCTCCTAGCAGGGGGGAAGAACAATGAGCAGTTCTTC
>TRBJ2-3|TRBV15|many|NA
CATSWLGGPGTDTQYF
TGTGCCACCAGCTGGCTTGGGGGGCCGGGCACAGATACGCAGTATTTT
>TRBJ2-7|TRBV29-1|many|NA
CSVGISSYEQYF
TGCAGCGTTGGCATTAGCTCCTACGAGCAGTACTTC
>TRBJ2-1|TRBV7-2|few|NA
CASSPASGPYNEQFF
TGTGCCAGCAGCCCCGCGTCTGGGCCCTACAATGAGCAGTTCTTC
>TRBJ2-7|TRBV23-1|few|NA
CASSHGMAGLTTYEQYF
TGCGCCAGCAGTCACGGGATGGCGGGCTTAACAACCTACGAGCAGTACTTC
>TRBJ2-2|TRBV7-2|once|NA
CASSLAPLGANTGELFF
TGTGCCAGCAGCTTAGCGCCCCTCGGGGCAAACACCGGGGAGCTGTTTTTT
>TRBJ2-1|TRBV5-6|NA|TRBD2
CASIVSGDSYNEQFF
TGTGCCAGCATCGTTAGCGGGGACTCCTACAATGAGCAGTTCTTC
>TRBJ1-2|TRBV11-2|NA|NA
CASSRGVPQNYGYTF
TGTGCCAGCAGTCGGGGCGTCCCTCAGAACTATGGCTACACCTTC
>TRBJ2-7|TRBV5-1|few|TRBD1
CASSLGQGYAYEQYF
TGCGCCAGCAGCTTGGGACAGGGATACGCCTACGAGCAGTACTTC
>TRBJ1-3|TRBV20-1|NA|NA
CSAGRTGNTIYF
TGCAGTGCAGGGAGGACTGGAAACACCATATATTTT
>TRBJ2-1|TRBV5-1|many|TRBD2
CASSFYGTSGYNEQFF
TGCGCCAGCAGCTTCTACGGGACTAGCGGTTACAATGAGCAGTTCTTC
>TRBJ1-1|TRBV28|many|NA
CASSYGTSNTEAFF
TGTGCCAGCAGTTACGGGACATCGAACACTGAAGCTTTCTTT
>TRBJ1-2|TRBV4-3|NA|NA
CASSQDLRIYGYTF
TGCGCCAGCAGCCAAGATTTGCGGATCTATGGCTACACCTTC
>TRBJ1-1|TRBV6-1|NA|NA
CASSEDRARAEAFF
TGTGCCAGCAGTGAAGACAGGGCGAGGGCTGAAGCTTTCTTT
>TRBJ2-2|TRBV7-9|few|NA
CASADRAHAGELFF
TGTGCCAGCGCCGACAGAGCTCACGCCGGGGAGCTGTTTTTT